What follows are 5 T cell receptor beta chains derived from one specimen sequenced in a study of cytomegalovirus exposure and HLA in healthy donors. 60 Vbeta and 13 Jbeta primers were used in PCR. Only in-frame clones appear in the TCRdb table, and some are missing; sequencing was by immunoSEQ multiplex PCR. The table lists 150,000 to 200,000 clones, more than 80% of them singletons. The specimen was PBMCs. Receptors originate from a young woman in good health and CMV-seropositive.

V gene TRBV21-1 combines with J gene TRBJ1-5. TRBV21-1 is termed a pseudogene. The CDR3 has 16 amino acids. CDR3 bases: TGTGCCAGCAGCAAAAGGAGGGTCGGCAGGGACCAGCCCCAGCATTTT. Amino acid sequence: CASSKRRVGRDQPQHF.

The CDR3 protein is CASRRGVWETQYF. The CDR3 DNA is TGTGCCAGCAGACGGGGGGTTTGGGAGACCCAGTACTTC. The chain is built from TRBV14 and TRBJ2-5; 7 bases align to TRBD2. CDR3 length equals 13 residues. The trim removed 6 bases at V and 5 bases at J, leaving 6 bases unmatched. Germline V gene data show CDR1 as SGHDN and CDR2 as FVKESK.

The rearrangement joins TRBV2 to TRBJ2-5, with D possibly being TRBD1 (5 bases). Judging by the DNA end, TRBJ2-7 fits better; the J call may be wrong. This CDR3 region has 15 residues. Germline V gene lookup returns CDR1 SNHLY and CDR2 FYNNEI. In nucleotides, the CDR3 is TGTGCCAGCAGGTACAGGACACCCTCCGGCTACGAGCAGTACTTC. Translated: CASRYRTPSGYEQYF.

The chain uses TRBV5-1 and TRBJ2-5; maybe TRBD1 (6 bases). The tail of the sequence fits TRBJ2-7 better, so the J call may be wrong. Germline V gives CDR1 SGHRS, CDR2 YFSETQ. The CDR3 is 13 residues long. CDR3 in DNA: TGCGCCAGCGCCCCAGGGGAGACCTACGAGCAGTACTTC. Translating gives CASAPGETYEQYF.

This clone showed up just once. The chain has TRBV19 and TRBJ1-5, with D perhaps matching TRBD1 (5 bases). CDR1 and CDR2 (germline): LNHDA, SQIVND (reference sequence). With 6 bases removed from V and 4 bases from J, the gap between germline ends came to 19 bases. This CDR3 contains 16 residues. The CDR3: CASRKNRQRFNQPQHF. In nucleotides, the CDR3 is TGTGCCAGTAGGAAGAATAGACAGAGGTTTAATCAGCCCCAGCATTTT.